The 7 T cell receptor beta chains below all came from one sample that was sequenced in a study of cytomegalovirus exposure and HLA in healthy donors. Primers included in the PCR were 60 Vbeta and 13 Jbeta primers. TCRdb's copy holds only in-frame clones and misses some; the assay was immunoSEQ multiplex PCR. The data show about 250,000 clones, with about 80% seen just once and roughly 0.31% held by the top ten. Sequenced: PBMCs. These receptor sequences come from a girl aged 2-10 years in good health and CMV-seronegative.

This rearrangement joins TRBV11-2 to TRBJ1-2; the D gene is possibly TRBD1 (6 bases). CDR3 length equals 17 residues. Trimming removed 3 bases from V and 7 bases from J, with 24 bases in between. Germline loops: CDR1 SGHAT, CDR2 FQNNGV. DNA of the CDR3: TGTGCCAGCAGCTTGGGGGCGCGCAGGGCCCTCCGAAGTGGCTACACCTTC. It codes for CASSLGARRALRSGYTF.

CDR3 bases: TGTGCCAGCAGCTTAAATGACAGGGGGCTCCTAGGGGCAGATACGCAGTATTTT. Amino acids: CASSLNDRGLLGADTQYF. This chain uses TRBV7-4 with TRBJ2-3; TRBD1 matches 10 bases. Trimming took 2 bases from V and 4 from J; bases not matched to a gene: 12. Germline values: CDR1 SGHVT, CDR2 SQSDAQ. This CDR3 comprises 18 residues.

CDR3 in amino acids: CASSFQFNTGELFF. CDR3 sequence (DNA): TGTGCCAGCAGCTTCCAGTTTAACACCGGGGAGCTGTTTTTT. The chain combines TRBV11-3 with TRBJ2-2; no firm D call. The CDR3 sequence is 14 residues long. The ends were cut back, 3 bases at V and 2 bases at J, with 7 bases in the middle. Germline V CDR1 and CDR2: SGHNT, YENEEA.

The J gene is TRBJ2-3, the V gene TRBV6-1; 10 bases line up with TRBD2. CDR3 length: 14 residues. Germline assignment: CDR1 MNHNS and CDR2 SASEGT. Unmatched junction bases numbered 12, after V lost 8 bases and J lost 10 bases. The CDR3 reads CASWSGRDYGAQYF. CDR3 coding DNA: TGTGCCAGCTGGAGCGGGAGGGACTATGGGGCGCAGTATTTT.

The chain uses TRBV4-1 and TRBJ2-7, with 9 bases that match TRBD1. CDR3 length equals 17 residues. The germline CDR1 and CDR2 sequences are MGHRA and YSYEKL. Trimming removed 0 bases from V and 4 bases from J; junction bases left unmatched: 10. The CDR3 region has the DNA TGCGCCAGCAGCCAAGATAGAATAGGACAGGGGTTTTACGAGCAGTACTTC. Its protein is CASSQDRIGQGFYEQYF.

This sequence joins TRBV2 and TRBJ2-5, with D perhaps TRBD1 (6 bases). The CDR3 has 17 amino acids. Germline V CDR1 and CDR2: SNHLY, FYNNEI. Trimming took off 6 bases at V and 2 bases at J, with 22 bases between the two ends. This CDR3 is CASRDLVVGTKQETQYF. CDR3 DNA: TGTGCCAGCAGAGACTTGGTTGTCGGGACAAAACAAGAGACCCAGTACTTC.

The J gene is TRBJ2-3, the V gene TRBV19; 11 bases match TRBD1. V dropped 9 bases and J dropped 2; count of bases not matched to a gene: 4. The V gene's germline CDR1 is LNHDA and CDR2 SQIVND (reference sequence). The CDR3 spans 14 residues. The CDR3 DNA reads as TGTGCCAGCGGGGACAGGGGGTTCACAGATACGCAGTATTTT. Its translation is CASGDRGFTDTQYF.